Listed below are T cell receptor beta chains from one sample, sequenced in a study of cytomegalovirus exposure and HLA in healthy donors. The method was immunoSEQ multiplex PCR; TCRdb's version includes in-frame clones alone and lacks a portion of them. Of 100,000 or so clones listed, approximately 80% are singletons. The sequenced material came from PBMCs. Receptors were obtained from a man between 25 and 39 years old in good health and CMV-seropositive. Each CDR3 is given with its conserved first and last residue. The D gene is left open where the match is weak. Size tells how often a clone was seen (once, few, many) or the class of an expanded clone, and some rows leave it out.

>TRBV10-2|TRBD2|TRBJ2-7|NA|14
CASSAGLARYEQYF
TGCGCCAGCAGTGCGGGACTAGCGAGATACGAGCAGTACTTC
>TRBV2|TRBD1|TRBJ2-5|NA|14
CASSGQGLRETQYF
TGTGCCAGCAGTGGACAGGGGTTACGGGAGACCCAGTACTTC
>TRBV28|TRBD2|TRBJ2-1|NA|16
CASSPAAGTTYNEQFF
TGTGCCAGCAGTCCTGCCGCCGGGACTACCTACAATGAGCAGTTCTTC
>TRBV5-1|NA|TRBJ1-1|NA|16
CASSLVPDSWNTEAFF
TGCGCCAGCAGCTTGGTTCCGGACAGCTGGAACACTGAAGCTTTCTTT
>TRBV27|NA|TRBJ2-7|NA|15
CASSSQGRDLFRQYF
TGTGCCAGCAGTTCCCAGGGGAGGGACCTTTTCAGGCAGTACTTC
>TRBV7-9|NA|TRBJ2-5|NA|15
CASSLGPRLGETQYF
TGTGCCAGCAGCTTAGGACCCAGGCTGGGAGAGACCCAGTACTTC
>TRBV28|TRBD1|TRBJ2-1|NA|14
CAGAKRTGYNEQFF
TGTGCCGGCGCAAAACGGACAGGCTACAATGAGCAGTTCTTC
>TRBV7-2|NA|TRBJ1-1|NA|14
CASSLTQLNTEAFF
TGTGCCAGCAGCCTAACCCAACTGAACACTGAAGCTTTCTTT
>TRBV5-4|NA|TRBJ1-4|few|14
CASSSGRGNEKLFF
TGTGCCAGCAGCTCCGGACGGGGGAATGAAAAACTGTTTTTT
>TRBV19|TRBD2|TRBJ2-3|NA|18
CASSIGGTSGRYSDTQYF
TGTGCCAGTAGTATAGGAGGGACTAGCGGGAGGTACTCAGATACGCAGTATTTT
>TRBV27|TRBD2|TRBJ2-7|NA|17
CASSPPTGTSYPSEQYF
TGTGCCAGCAGTCCACCGACCGGGACTAGCTACCCCTCTGAGCAGTACTTC
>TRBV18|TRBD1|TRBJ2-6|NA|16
CASSPTGVVGANVLTF
TGTGCCAGCTCACCAACAGGGGTAGTTGGGGCCAACGTCCTGACTTTC
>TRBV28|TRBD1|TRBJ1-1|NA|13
CASSLGTGGEAFF
TGTGCCAGCAGTTTAGGGACAGGGGGCGAAGCTTTCTTT
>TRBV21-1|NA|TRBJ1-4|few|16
CASSKARVDTNEKLFF
TGTGCCAGCAGCAAAGCGCGGGTCGACACTAATGAAAAACTGTTTTTT
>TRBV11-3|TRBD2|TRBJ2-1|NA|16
CASSLASGASYNEQFF
TGTGCCAGCAGCTTAGCTAGCGGAGCCTCCTACAATGAGCAGTTCTTC
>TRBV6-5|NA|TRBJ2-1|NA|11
CASSLSGEQFF
TGTGCCAGCAGCCTATCGGGGGAGCAGTTCTTC
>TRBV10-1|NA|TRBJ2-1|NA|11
CASSEGDEQFF
TGCGCCAGCAGCGAAGGGGATGAGCAGTTCTTC
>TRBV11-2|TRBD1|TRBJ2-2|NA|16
CASSLVRDRGSGELFF
TGTGCCAGCAGCTTAGTGAGGGACAGGGGTTCCGGGGAGCTGTTTTTT
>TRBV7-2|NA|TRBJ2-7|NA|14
CASSLVGTLYEQYF
TGTGCCAGCAGCTTAGTGGGGACTCTCTACGAGCAGTACTTC
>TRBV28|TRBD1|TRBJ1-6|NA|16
CASSLPRQGRNSPLHF
TGTGCCAGCAGTTTACCACGACAGGGGAGAAATTCACCCCTCCACTTT
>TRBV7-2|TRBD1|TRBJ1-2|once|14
CASSLRQGANGYTF
TGTGCCAGCAGCCTGAGACAGGGGGCGAATGGCTACACCTTC
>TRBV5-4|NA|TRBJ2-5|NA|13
CASSLVTGETQYF
TGTGCCAGCAGCTTGGTGACGGGGGAGACCCAGTACTTC
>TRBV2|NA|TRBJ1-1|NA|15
CASQGGDWMNTEAFF
TGTGCCAGCCAAGGGGGGGATTGGATGAACACTGAAGCTTTCTTT
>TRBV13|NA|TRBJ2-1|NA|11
CASSRTSQQFF
TGTGCCAGCAGCAGGACAAGCCAGCAGTTCTTC
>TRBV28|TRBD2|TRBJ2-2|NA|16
CASSPPGGLMGGELFF
TGTGCCAGCAGCCCCCCGGGGGGGCTAATGGGCGGGGAGCTGTTTTTT
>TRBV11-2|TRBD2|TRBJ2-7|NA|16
CASSLGLAGVRNEQYF
TGTGCCAGCAGCTTAGGACTAGCGGGAGTCAGGAACGAGCAGTACTTC
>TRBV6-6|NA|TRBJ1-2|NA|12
CAGSYGGDGYTF
TGTGCCGGCAGTTACGGGGGGGACGGCTACACCTTC
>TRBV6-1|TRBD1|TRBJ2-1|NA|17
CASSGNDRGERDNEQFF
TGTGCCAGCAGTGGGAATGACAGGGGAGAAAGGGACAATGAGCAGTTCTTC
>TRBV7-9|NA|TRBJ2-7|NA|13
CASSNRPGLEQYF
TGTGCCAGCAGCAACCGGCCGGGTCTGGAGCAGTACTTC
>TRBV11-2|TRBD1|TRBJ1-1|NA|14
CASSSRQGWTEAFF
TGTGCCAGCAGCTCCCGACAGGGTTGGACTGAAGCTTTCTTT
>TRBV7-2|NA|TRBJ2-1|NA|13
CASSLGVAPEQFF
TGTGCCAGCAGCTTAGGTGTAGCTCCAGAGCAGTTCTTC
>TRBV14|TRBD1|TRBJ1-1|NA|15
CASSITGAGNTEAFF
TGTGCCAGTTCCATTACAGGGGCTGGGAACACTGAAGCTTTCTTT
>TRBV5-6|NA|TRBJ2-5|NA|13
CASSLALQETQYF
TGTGCCAGCAGTTTGGCCCTGCAAGAGACCCAGTACTTC
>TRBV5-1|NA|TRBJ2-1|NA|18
CASSPRPLNRDAYNEQFF
TGCGCCAGCAGCCCGAGACCCCTGAACAGGGACGCGTACAATGAGCAGTTCTTC
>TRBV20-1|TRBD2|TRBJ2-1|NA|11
CSARSAGGGFF
TGCAGTGCCAGATCGGCGGGAGGGGGGTTCTTC
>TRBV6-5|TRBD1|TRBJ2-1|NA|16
CASSYSGTGGGNEQFF
TGTGCCAGCAGTTACAGCGGGACAGGGGGCGGCAATGAGCAGTTCTTC
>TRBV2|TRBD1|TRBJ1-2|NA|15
CASSRTGGESYGYTF
TGTGCCAGCAGTCGAACAGGGGGCGAGAGCTATGGCTACACCTTC
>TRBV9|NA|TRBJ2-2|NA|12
CASSDWAGELFF
TGTGCCAGCAGCGATTGGGCTGGGGAGCTGTTTTTT
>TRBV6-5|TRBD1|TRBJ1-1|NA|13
CASSDRVNTEAFF
TGTGCCAGCAGCGACAGGGTGAACACTGAAGCTTTCTTT
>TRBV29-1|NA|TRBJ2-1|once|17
CSVGGEAGRGGHNEQFF
TGCAGCGTTGGCGGAGAAGCGGGACGAGGGGGTCACAATGAGCAGTTCTTC